This T cell receptor beta chain comes out of a study of OX40 agonist ivuxolimab in advanced cancers. Overall study context: Each patient was given ivuxolimab into a vein every 2 weeks, at 0.01 to 10 mg/kg. Points from the study as a whole: In a subset of nonresponders, normalized T-cell clonal expansion was also low.

The CDR3 loop spans 18 amino acids. Assay used: immunoSEQ multiplex PCR; TCRdb lists only in-frame clones, some missing. The sample contains about 60,000 clones, roughly 89% of which appear only once. Notes on this clone: No antigen is known for it.

This chain uses TRBV21-1 with TRBJ2-3; the DNA was not used to check the table's D call, TRBD2. TRBV21-1 is deemed a pseudogene. The receptor comes from an adult with an advanced solid tumor such as melanoma, head and neck, liver or kidney cancer. The sequencing used CD4+ or CD8+ T cells sorted from blood, collected in a trial of the OX40 agonist ivuxolimab. CDR3 amino acids: CASSSPGLAGAITDTQYF. In nucleotides, the CDR3 is TGTGCCAGCAGCAGTCCGGGACTAGCGGGAGCGATCACAGATACGCAGTATTTT.